The sequence of this T cell receptor (beta chain) was determined in a study of blood T cell repertoires in COVID-19. Across the study: The samples span acute and convalescent COVID-19 from the United States, Italy and Spain. T cells, B-cell-depleted T cells, or PBMCs provided the cDNA or gDNA that served as material.

How the authors handled the data: From reference gene primer amplification, estimates of nucleated cell counts were derived. Sequencing was performed with immunoSEQ multiplex PCR; in TCRdb, only in-frame clones are kept and a portion is missing. That table gives V, J and clone size, and the DNA gave D and trimming. The sample has around 270,000 clones; approximately 90% are singletons. Looked up from germline, CDR1 is SNHLY and CDR2 is FYNNEI. V trimming: 11 bases; J trimming: 5 bases; junction bases outside the gene matches: 7. CDR3 length: 13 residues. The chain has TRBV2 and TRBJ1-2, with 11 bases identical to TRBD1. Sequencing used peripheral blood. The receptor's source is a man aged 40-49 years with acute or convalescent COVID-19. The DNA for the CDR3 is TGTGCCTCAAGGACAGGGGGCCGGTATGGCTACACCTTC. This codes for CASRTGGRYGYTF.